The present TCR beta chain was sequenced within a study of cytomegalovirus exposure and HLA in healthy donors. Study-level background: A subsequent analysis reported that the roughly 120 validation repertoires were produced on the same platform that had also been used for the roughly 670 first-cohort repertoires. Overall study results and limits: In vitro, three CMV-associated chains proved specific for CMV antigens. First-cohort TCR clusters tended to co-occur in the approximately 130 validation repertoires, a later analysis found. The listing of 150 to 200 TCR beta chains classed them as cytomegalovirus-associated.

V dropped 4 bases and J dropped 0; count of bases not matched to a gene: 0. Per germline, CDR1 MRHNA and CDR2 SNTAGT. This CDR3 region has 16 residues. This clone rates as medium-sized. Its antigen is undetermined. The protocol was immunoSEQ multiplex PCR, while the TCRdb copy is restricted to in-frame clones and leaves out a portion. The sample has about 130,000 clones; roughly 87% are singletons. The receptor was isolated from a woman aged 18-35 years in good health and CMV-seronegative. The rearrangement uses TRBV6-4 and TRBJ2-2, with TRBD2 identical over 12 bases. The source material was PBMCs. CDR3 DNA: TGTGCCAGCAGTGGACTAGCGGGGGCGAACACCGGGGAGCTGTTTTTT. Residues: CASSGLAGANTGELFF.